Presented here are 25 T cell receptor beta chains from one specimen sequenced in a study of blood T cell repertoires in COVID-19. Assay: immunoSEQ multiplex PCR; the TCRdb copy retains only in-frame clones and omits some. The sample has fewer than 350,000 clones; roughly nine tenths are singletons. Material: peripheral blood. The receptors shown here come from a woman aged 25 to 39 with COVID-19, enrolled during active disease.

The chain recombines TRBV6-1 with TRBJ1-2; D remains unclear. Germline V lookup: CDR1 MNHNS, CDR2 SASEGT. The CDR3 is 13 amino acids. Between the trimmed V and J ends, which lost 2 bases and 1 base, there was a span of 5 bases. The CDR3 nucleotides are TGTGCCAGCAGTGAAAACATTAACTATGGCTACACCTTC. Encoded protein: CASSENINYGYTF.

This clone has only one observation. The chain recombines TRBV7-9 with TRBJ1-6; the D gene is possibly TRBD1 (6 bases). The CDR3 has 15 amino acids. From germline, CDR1 is SEHNR and CDR2 FQNEAQ (reference sequence). Trimming pared 2 bases from V and 6 bases from J, leaving 11 bases between. CDR3 in amino acids: CASSLPTGLNSPLHF. CDR3 nucleotide sequence: TGTGCCAGCAGCTTACCGACAGGTCTTAATTCACCCCTCCACTTT.

This clone was seen a handful of times. The rearrangement uses TRBV2 and TRBJ1-2; no clear D. The CDR3 contains 12 residues. V lost 3 bases and J lost 8, with 10 bases in between. CDR1 and CDR2 (germline): SNHLY, FYNNEI. The CDR3 DNA follows: TGTGCCAGCAGTGACTCGAGCTTCGGCTACACCTTC. It yields the protein CASSDSSFGYTF.

This chain connects TRBV11-2 to TRBJ1-2; D is undetermined. The germline V and J ends were trimmed by 3 bases and 4 bases, with 12 bases remaining between them. Germline-derived CDR1 and CDR2 are SGHAT and FQNNGV. The CDR3 runs 14 residues. The CDR3 DNA sequence: TGTGCCAGCAGCTTGGGCAGTCGGGGCTATGGCTACACCTTC. The encoded protein is CASSLGSRGYGYTF.

The chain links TRBV6-1 to TRBJ2-2, with a weak D call TRBD2 (6 bases). Germline CDR1 MNHNS, CDR2 SASEGT. V gave up 0 bases and J gave up 5 bases, with 10 bases separating them. This CDR3 is 15 amino acids long. This CDR3 is CASSEAGGTTGELFF. CDR3 sequence (DNA): TGTGCCAGCAGTGAAGCGGGGGGAACTACCGGGGAGCTGTTTTTT.

This chain joins TRBV18 and TRBJ1-6; D remains unclear. Trimming pared 3 bases from V and 10 bases from J, leaving 10 bases between. The CDR3 has 13 amino acids. CDR1 and CDR2 from the germline V gene are KGHSH and LQKENI. The CDR3 loop is CASSPGPRSPLHF. CDR3 DNA: TGTGCCAGCTCACCGGGCCCTCGATCACCCCTCCACTTT.

The gene calls are TRBV2 and TRBJ2-1; D is ambiguous. The length of the CDR3 is 13 residues. In germline, CDR1 is SNHLY, CDR2 FYNNEI. Trimming stripped 2 bases from V and 10 bases from J, with 12 bases between. CDR3 loop: CASSEFLLREQFF. The CDR3, as DNA: TGTGCCAGCAGTGAATTTTTGCTGCGGGAGCAGTTCTTC.

The sample holds one count of this clone. The rearrangement links TRBV11-2 to TRBJ2-1, with 7 bases that match TRBD1. Germline assignment: CDR1 SGHAT and CDR2 FQNNGV. J was trimmed by 7 bases and V by 0 bases; bases with no gene match: 3. This CDR3 contains 14 residues. DNA for the CDR3: TGTGCCAGCAGCTTAGATCCCAGGGGGAATGAGCAGTTCTTC. This sequence encodes CASSLDPRGNEQFF.

This chain joins TRBV19 and TRBJ2-1, with 7 bases fitting TRBD1. Germline V CDR1 and CDR2: LNHDA, SQIVND (reference sequence). This CDR3 is built from 15 residues. Trimming at V came to 2 bases and at J to 8 bases, leaving 9 bases not matched to a gene. The CDR3 here is CASSISTGDTYEQFF. CDR3 nucleotide sequence: TGTGCCAGTAGTATATCTACAGGGGATACGTATGAGCAGTTCTTC.

The chain joins TRBV3-1 (or the pseudogene TRBV3-2) to TRBJ2-5, with D maybe TRBD1 (6 bases). The CDR3 contains 19 residues. The V end was cut by 3 bases, the J end by 5 bases, with 28 bases between. The germline V gene has CDR1 LGHDT and CDR2 YNNKEL (reference sequence). Here the CDR3 DNA reads TGTGCCAGCAGCCAGTACCCGGACTTTGGGGACACGGGAAGGGAGACCCAGTACTTC. This encodes CASSQYPDFGDTGRETQYF.

V usage is TRBV9 and J usage is TRBJ2-3, with a weak D call TRBD2 (6 bases). V was clipped by 3 bases and J by 0 bases, with 11 bases between them. Germline CDR1 SGDLS, CDR2 YYNGEE. CDR3 size: 15 residues. This CDR3 is CASSAFSGSTDTQYF. The CDR3 region has the DNA TGTGCCAGCAGCGCCTTTAGCGGAAGCACAGATACGCAGTATTTT.

The chain combines TRBV6-5 with TRBJ1-2; D gene ambiguous. CDR3 length equals 13 residues. V was shortened by 6 bases and J by 2 bases, with 10 bases between the two germline ends. Germline values: CDR1 MNHEY, CDR2 SVGAGI. The CDR3 spells CASSLTGNYGYTF. Here the CDR3 DNA reads TGTGCCAGCAGCTTGACGGGGAACTATGGCTACACCTTC.

The V call is TRBV7-2, the J call TRBJ2-3; 9 nucleotides match TRBD2. The junction had 1 base not matched to a gene; V was cut back by 6 bases and J by 9 bases. The CDR3 covers 11 residues. Germline CDR1 and CDR2: SGHTA and FQGNSA. In DNA form, the CDR3 reads TGTGCCAGCAGGGGGACTAGCACGCAGTATTTT. Translating it yields CASRGTSTQYF.

The CDR3 sequence: CASSQDRVETQYF. CDR3 DNA: TGTGCCAGCAGTCAGGACAGGGTAGAGACCCAGTACTTC. The chain has TRBV6-5 and TRBJ2-5; the match to TRBD1 covers 8 bases. Germline CDR1 is MNHEY and CDR2 is SVGAGI. This CDR3 contains 13 residues. The V and J ends lost 5 bases and 4 bases, in that order; junction bases with no gene match: 3.

This sequence joins TRBV19 and TRBJ1-5; no clear D. The CDR3 is 12 residues long. Germline V gives CDR1 LNHDA, CDR2 SQIVND (reference sequence). V was pared by 6 bases and J by 4 bases, with 7 bases between. The CDR3, as DNA: TGTGCCAGTAGCTTACAGAATCAGCCCCAGCATTTT. Amino acid sequence: CASSLQNQPQHF.

This clone was seen just once. The CDR3 DNA follows: TGCGCCAGCAGCCAAGCGCCAGGGGGATATGAAAAACTGTTTTTT. This translates into CASSQAPGGYEKLFF. V usage is TRBV4-1 and J usage is TRBJ1-4; 7 nucleotides line up with TRBD1. The CDR3 covers 15 residues. With V trimmed by 1 base and J by 6 bases, 5 bases remained unmatched. Germline assignment: CDR1 MGHRA and CDR2 YSYEKL.

This clone showed up just once. The chain uses TRBV4-1 and TRBJ2-5; unclear D gene. CDR3 length: 12 residues. Germline assignment: CDR1 MGHRA and CDR2 YSYEKL. V dropped 0 bases and J dropped 5 bases, with 4 bases sitting between them. The CDR3, as DNA: TGCGCCAGCAGCCAAGATTCGGAGACCCAGTACTTC. This gives the protein CASSQDSETQYF.

The chain is built from TRBV19 and TRBJ2-5, with TRBD1 matching over 10 bases. The CDR3 contains 15 residues. In germline, CDR1 is LNHDA, CDR2 SQIVND (reference sequence). J gave up 6 bases and V 4 bases, and 8 bases lay outside the gene matches. For the CDR3, the DNA is TGTGCCAGTAGTAACCCGACAGGGGGCGTAAAGACCCAGTACTTC. Translation: CASSNPTGGVKTQYF.

The chain joins TRBV7-2 to TRBJ1-3; D remains ambiguous. V was pared by 3 bases and J by 3 bases, with 6 bases between. CDR1 SGHTA and CDR2 FQGNSA come from the germline V gene. CDR3 length: 13 residues. In nucleotides, the CDR3 is TGTGCCAGCAGCTTTATCCTTGGAAACACCATATATTTT. Its protein product is CASSFILGNTIYF.

In this sample, this clone turned up a few times. This chain links TRBV6-6 with TRBJ2-2, with unresolved D. The V end was cut by 6 bases, the J end by 3 bases, with 11 bases between. This CDR3 region has 14 residues. Germline loops: CDR1 MNHNY, CDR2 SVGAGI (reference sequence). CDR3 bases: TGTGCCAGCAGACGAGATCAGGACACCGGGGAGCTGTTTTTT. It yields the protein CASRRDQDTGELFF.

The V call is TRBV5-4, the J call TRBJ1-1; a weak D match, TRBD1 (6 bases). CDR3 size: 14 residues. V dropped 2 bases and J dropped 4 bases, with 12 bases sitting between them. Germline CDR1 and CDR2: SGHNT and YYREEE (reference sequence). The CDR3 nucleotides are TGTGCCAGCAGCTTTCCCACAGGGTCCACTGAAGCTTTCTTT. It specifies CASSFPTGSTEAFF.

The chain has TRBV10-1 and TRBJ1-1, with D hard to call. Trimming took off 4 bases at V and 11 bases at J, with 17 bases between the two ends. Germline CDR1 reads WNHNN; CDR2 reads SYGVQD (reference sequence). The CDR3 sequence is 13 residues long. CDR3 nucleotides: TGCGCCAGCAGTGTAGACTCTACCCATGAGGCTTTCTTT. This sequence encodes CASSVDSTHEAFF.

CDR3 DNA: TGTGCCAGCAGCGAACTAGCGGGGGCCGGGGAGACCCAGTACTTC. Protein product: CASSELAGAGETQYF. This chain joins TRBV7-9 and TRBJ2-5; 11 bases map to TRBD2. V shed 5 bases and J 5 bases; nucleotides not matched to a gene: 7. CDR3 length: 15 amino acids. From germline, CDR1 is SEHNR and CDR2 FQNEAQ (reference sequence).

The chain employs TRBV18 and TRBJ2-3; D is perhaps TRBD2 (5 bases). The CDR3 spans 14 residues. From germline, CDR1 is KGHSH and CDR2 LQKENI. Trimming shortened V by 3 bases and J by 8 bases, and 15 bases separated the two germline ends. The CDR3: CASSPSRSGGTQYF. CDR3 in DNA: TGTGCCAGCTCACCTTCCCGAAGCGGTGGTACGCAGTATTTT.

V gene TRBV20-1 combines with J gene TRBJ2-7, with a weak D call TRBD1 (6 bases). The CDR3 spans 15 residues. The germline gives CDR1 DFQATT, CDR2 SNEGSKA (reference sequence). V gave up 3 bases and J gave up 2 bases, with 17 bases separating them. For the CDR3, the DNA is TGCAGTGCTAGTAGGCGGACAGACGCTCCCTACGAGCAGTACTTC. Translation: CSASRRTDAPYEQYF.